These 11 T cell receptor beta chains originate from one sample sequenced in a study of cytomegalovirus exposure and HLA in healthy donors. This PCR relied on a set of 60 Vbeta primers and 13 Jbeta primers. The assay was immunoSEQ multiplex PCR, and TCRdb's table has in-frame clones only and misses some. The table lists 100,000 to 150,000 clones. Sequenced sample: PBMCs. All receptors derive from a man aged 18 to 35 in good health and CMV-seronegative.

This chain joins TRBV7-3 and TRBJ2-4; TRBD1 matches at 9 bases. The CDR3 covers 15 residues. Trimming at V came to 5 bases and at J to 8 bases, leaving 10 bases not matched to a gene. The germline V gene has CDR1 SGHTA and CDR2 FQGTGA. The CDR3 DNA sequence: TGTGCCAGCAGCCCGACGGGACAGGGACGAGACATTCAGTACTTC. Translating it yields CASSPTGQGRDIQYF.

The chain recombines TRBV7-3 with TRBJ1-1; 9 bases align to TRBD1. Germline CDR1 and CDR2: SGHTA and FQGTGA. The CDR3 is 16 amino acids. V lost 1 base, J lost 5 bases, and 8 bases stayed unmatched. CDR3 residues: CASSLSIGTGLTEAFF. CDR3 nucleotide sequence: TGTGCCAGCAGCTTAAGTATAGGGACAGGGCTAACTGAAGCTTTCTTT.

V gene TRBV4-1 combines with J gene TRBJ2-4; 7 bases are a match to TRBD1. V lost 4 bases and J lost 6; bases outside the gene matches: 12. This CDR3 comprises 16 residues. Germline V gene sequence: CDR1 MGHRA, CDR2 YSYEKL. CDR3 bases: TGCGCCAGCAGCCCATCCGAAGGGGGCGGAGGAAACATTCAGTACTTC. Its protein product is CASSPSEGGGGNIQYF.

The chain joins TRBV2 to TRBJ2-2; maybe TRBD2 (5 bases). CDR1 SNHLY and CDR2 FYNNEI come from the germline V gene. V was clipped by 7 bases and J by 1 base, with 10 bases between them. This CDR3 region has 14 residues. CDR3 amino acids: CASTRAENTGELFF. In DNA form, the CDR3 reads TGTGCCAGCACTAGAGCGGAGAACACCGGGGAGCTGTTTTTT.

In DNA, the CDR3 is TGTGCCAGCTCATCTGGGACAGTCTCATTCCTTAACTATGGCTACACCTTC. Protein sequence: CASSSGTVSFLNYGYTF. V and J are TRBV28 and TRBJ1-2; 7 nucleotides match TRBD1. CDR1 and CDR2 from the germline V gene are MDHEN and SYDVKM. The CDR3 runs to 17 residues. V lost 8 bases and J lost 1; bases outside the gene matches: 16.

The chain combines TRBV11-3 with TRBJ2-7, with no clear D. Trimming stripped 1 base from V and 3 bases from J, with 7 bases between. The CDR3 contains 13 residues. Germline-derived CDR1 and CDR2 are SGHNT and YENEEA. CDR3 DNA: TGTGCCAGCAGCTTAGGGCGGCTCTACGAGCAGTACTTC. Protein: CASSLGRLYEQYF.

This chain uses TRBV11-3 with TRBJ2-2, with 12 nucleotides matching TRBD2. The germline V gene encodes CDR1 SGHNT and CDR2 YENEEA. This CDR3 has 18 amino acids. After removal of 5 bases from V and 0 bases from J, the junction contained 7 bases not matched to a gene. The CDR3 region is CASSPGTSGPSNTGELFF. The DNA of the CDR3 is TGTGCCAGCAGCCCTGGGACTAGCGGGCCCTCGAACACCGGGGAGCTGTTTTTT.

J is TRBJ1-1 and V is TRBV7-3; D possibly corresponds to TRBD1 (6 bases). Trimming removed 1 base at V and 0 bases at J, with 9 bases between. There are 15 residues in the CDR3. Germline CDR1 SGHTA, CDR2 FQGTGA. The CDR3 spells CASSLNSGVNTEAFF. Here the CDR3 DNA reads TGTGCCAGCAGCTTAAATTCAGGGGTGAACACTGAAGCTTTCTTT. The entire variable domain, with the rest obtained from reference TRBV7-3 and TRBJ1-1, is as follows: GAGVSQTPSNKVTEKGKYVELRCDPISGHTALYWYRQSLGQGPEFLIYFQGTGAADDSGLPNDRFFAVRPEGSVSTLKIQRTERGDSAVYLCASSLNSGVNTEAFFGQGTRLTVV.

The chain uses TRBV4-3 and TRBJ1-2; 10 nucleotides line up with TRBD1. This CDR3 comprises 15 residues. Unmatched junction bases numbered 5, after V lost 3 bases and J lost 4 bases. From germline, CDR1 is LGHNA and CDR2 YSLEER. CDR3 nucleotide sequence: TGCGCCAGCAGCCATCAGGGGACAGGGGCCTATGGCTACACCTTC. It translates to CASSHQGTGAYGYTF.

The chain links TRBV2 to TRBJ2-1, with 7 bases identical to TRBD2. The CDR3 runs to 15 residues. The germline gives CDR1 SNHLY, CDR2 FYNNEI. V shed 10 bases and J 7 bases; nucleotides not matched to a gene: 16. CDR3 amino acids: CATAPSGGRRNEQFF. DNA of the CDR3: TGTGCCACCGCCCCGAGTGGCGGGAGAAGAAATGAGCAGTTCTTC.

This chain connects TRBV4-3 to TRBJ1-6, with 9 nucleotides matching TRBD1. The J segment lost 7 bases and the V segment lost 0 bases, leaving 4 bases of the junction unmatched. From germline, CDR1 is LGHNA and CDR2 YSLEER. This CDR3 region has 16 residues. CDR3 loop: CASSQEFGTGNSPLHF. The CDR3 bases are TGCGCCAGCAGCCAAGAGTTCGGGACAGGGAATTCACCCCTCCACTTT.